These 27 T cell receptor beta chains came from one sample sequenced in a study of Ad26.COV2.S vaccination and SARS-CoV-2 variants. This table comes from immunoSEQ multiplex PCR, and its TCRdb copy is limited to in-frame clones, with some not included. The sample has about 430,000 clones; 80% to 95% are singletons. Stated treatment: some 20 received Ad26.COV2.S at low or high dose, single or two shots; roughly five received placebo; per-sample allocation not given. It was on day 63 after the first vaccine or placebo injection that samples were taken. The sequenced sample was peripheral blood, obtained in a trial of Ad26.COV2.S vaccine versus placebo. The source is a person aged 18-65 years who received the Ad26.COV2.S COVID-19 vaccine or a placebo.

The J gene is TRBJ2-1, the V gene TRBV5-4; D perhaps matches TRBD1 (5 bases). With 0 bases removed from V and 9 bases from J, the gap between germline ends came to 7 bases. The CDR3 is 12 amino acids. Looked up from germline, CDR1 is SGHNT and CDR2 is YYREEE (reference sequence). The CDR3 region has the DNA TGTGCCAGCAGCTTGGATGGGGCTGAGCAGTTCTTC. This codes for CASSLDGAEQFF.

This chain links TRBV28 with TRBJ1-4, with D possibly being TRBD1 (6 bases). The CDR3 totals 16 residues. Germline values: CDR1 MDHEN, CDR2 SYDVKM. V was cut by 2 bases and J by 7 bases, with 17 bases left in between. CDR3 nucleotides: TGTGCCAGCAGTTTAGGGGGGGCAGGGCAATCTGAAAAACTGTTTTTT. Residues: CASSLGGAGQSEKLFF.

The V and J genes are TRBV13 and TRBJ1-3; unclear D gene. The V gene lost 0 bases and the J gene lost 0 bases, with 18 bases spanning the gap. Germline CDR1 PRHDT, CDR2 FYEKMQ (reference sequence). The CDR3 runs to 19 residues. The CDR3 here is CASSLGLTVPVSSGNTIYF. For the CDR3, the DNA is TGTGCCAGCAGCTTAGGCCTAACGGTTCCGGTGAGCTCTGGAAACACCATATATTTT. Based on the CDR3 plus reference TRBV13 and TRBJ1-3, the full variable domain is AAGVIQSPRHLIKEKRETATLKCYPIPRHDTVYWYQQGPGQDPQFLISFYEKMQSDKGSIPDRFSAQQFSDYHSELNMSSLELGDSALYFCASSLGLTVPVSSGNTIYFGEGSWLTVV.

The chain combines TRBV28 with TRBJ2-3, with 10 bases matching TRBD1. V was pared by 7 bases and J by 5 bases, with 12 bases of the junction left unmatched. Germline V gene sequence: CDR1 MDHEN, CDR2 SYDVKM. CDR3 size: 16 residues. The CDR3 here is CASTKEDRGIGDTQYF. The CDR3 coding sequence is TGTGCCAGCACTAAAGAGGACAGGGGGATTGGAGATACGCAGTATTTT.

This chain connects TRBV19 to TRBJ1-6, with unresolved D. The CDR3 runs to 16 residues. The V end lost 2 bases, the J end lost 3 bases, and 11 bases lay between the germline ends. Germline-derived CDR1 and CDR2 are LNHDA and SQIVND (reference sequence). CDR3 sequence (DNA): TGTGCCAGTAGTATATTACCGAGGGTCTATAATTCACCCCTCCACTTT. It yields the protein CASSILPRVYNSPLHF.

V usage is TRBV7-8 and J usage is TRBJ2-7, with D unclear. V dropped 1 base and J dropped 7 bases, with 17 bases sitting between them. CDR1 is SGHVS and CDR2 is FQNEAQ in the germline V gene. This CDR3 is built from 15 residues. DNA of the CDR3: TGTGCCAGCAGCTTAGAAGCAGGTGGAATGGGAGAGCAGTACTTC. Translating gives CASSLEAGGMGEQYF.

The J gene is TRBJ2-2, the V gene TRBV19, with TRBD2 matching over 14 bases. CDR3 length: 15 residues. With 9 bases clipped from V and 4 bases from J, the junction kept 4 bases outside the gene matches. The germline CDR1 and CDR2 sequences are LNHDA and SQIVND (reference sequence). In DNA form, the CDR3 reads TGTGCCAGCAGACTAGCGGGAGGGAGCACCGGGGAGCTGTTTTTT. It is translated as CASRLAGGSTGELFF.

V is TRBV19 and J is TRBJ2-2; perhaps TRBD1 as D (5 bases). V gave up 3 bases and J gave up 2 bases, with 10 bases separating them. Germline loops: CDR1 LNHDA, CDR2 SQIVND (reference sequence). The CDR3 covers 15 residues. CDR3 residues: CASSIPGPNTGELFF. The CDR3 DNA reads TGTGCCAGTAGTATTCCAGGGCCCAACACCGGGGAGCTGTTTTTT.

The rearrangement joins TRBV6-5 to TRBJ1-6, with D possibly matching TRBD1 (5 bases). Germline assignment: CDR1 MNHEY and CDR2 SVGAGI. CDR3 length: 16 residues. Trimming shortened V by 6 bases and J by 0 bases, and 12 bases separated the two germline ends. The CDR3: CASRYRPSSYNSPLHF. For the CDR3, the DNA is TGTGCCAGCAGATACAGGCCGAGCTCCTATAATTCACCCCTCCACTTT.

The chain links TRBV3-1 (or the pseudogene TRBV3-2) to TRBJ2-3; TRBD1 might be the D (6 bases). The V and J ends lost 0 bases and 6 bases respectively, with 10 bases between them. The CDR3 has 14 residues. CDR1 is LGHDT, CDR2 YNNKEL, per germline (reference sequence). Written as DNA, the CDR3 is TGTGCCAGCAGCCAAGACTTTAGGGGGGATACGCAGTATTTT. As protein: CASSQDFRGDTQYF.

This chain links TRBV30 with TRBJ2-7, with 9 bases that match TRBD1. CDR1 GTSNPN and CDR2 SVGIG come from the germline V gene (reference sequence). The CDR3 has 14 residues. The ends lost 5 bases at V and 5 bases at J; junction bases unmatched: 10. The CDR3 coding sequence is TGTGCCTGGGAAAACCACAGGGGGCAGAACGAGCAGTACTTC. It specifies CAWENHRGQNEQYF.

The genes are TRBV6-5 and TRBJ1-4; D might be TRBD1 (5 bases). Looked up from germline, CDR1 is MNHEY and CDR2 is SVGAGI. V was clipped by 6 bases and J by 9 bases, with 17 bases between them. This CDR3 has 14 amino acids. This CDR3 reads CASRPGTKDKKLFF. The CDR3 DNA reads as TGTGCCAGCAGACCCGGGACTAAGGATAAAAAACTGTTTTTT.

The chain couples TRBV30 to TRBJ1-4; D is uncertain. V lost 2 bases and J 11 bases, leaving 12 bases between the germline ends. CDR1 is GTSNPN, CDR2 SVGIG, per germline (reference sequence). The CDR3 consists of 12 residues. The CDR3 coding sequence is TGTGCCTGGAGTCATCCGGCCGGCAAACTGTTTTTT. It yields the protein CAWSHPAGKLFF.

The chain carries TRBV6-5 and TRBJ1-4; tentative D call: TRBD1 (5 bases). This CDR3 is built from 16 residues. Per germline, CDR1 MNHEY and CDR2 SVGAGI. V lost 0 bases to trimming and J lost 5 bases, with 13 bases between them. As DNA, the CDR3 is TGTGCCAGCAGTTACTCCAAAGGACACATCAATGAAAAACTGTTTTTT. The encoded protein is CASSYSKGHINEKLFF.

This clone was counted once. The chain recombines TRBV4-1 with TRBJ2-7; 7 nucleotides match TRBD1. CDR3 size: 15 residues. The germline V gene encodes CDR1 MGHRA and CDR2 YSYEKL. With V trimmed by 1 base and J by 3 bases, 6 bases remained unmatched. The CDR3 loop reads CASSQAGTALYEQYF. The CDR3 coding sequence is TGCGCCAGCAGCCAAGCCGGGACAGCACTCTACGAGCAGTACTTC.

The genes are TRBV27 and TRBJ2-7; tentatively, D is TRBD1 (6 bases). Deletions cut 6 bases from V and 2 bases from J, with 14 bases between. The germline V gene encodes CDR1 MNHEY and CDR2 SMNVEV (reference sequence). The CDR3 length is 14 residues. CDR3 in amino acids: CASSVGGPTYEQYF. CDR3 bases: TGTGCCAGCAGCGTAGGGGGTCCCACCTACGAGCAGTACTTC.

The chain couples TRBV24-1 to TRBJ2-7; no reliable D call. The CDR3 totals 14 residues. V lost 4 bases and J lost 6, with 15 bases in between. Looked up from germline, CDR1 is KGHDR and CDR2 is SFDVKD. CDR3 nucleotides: TGTGCCACCAGTGAGACGGGCCTCCAAGGCGAGCAGTACTTC. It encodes CATSETGLQGEQYF.

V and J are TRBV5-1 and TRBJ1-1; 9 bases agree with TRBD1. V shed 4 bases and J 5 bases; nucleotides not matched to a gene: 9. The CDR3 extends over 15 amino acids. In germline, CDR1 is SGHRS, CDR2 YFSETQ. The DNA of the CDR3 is TGCGCCAGCAGCGCCTGGACAGGGGTTGGTACTGAAGCTTTCTTT. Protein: CASSAWTGVGTEAFF. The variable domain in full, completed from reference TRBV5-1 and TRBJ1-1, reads KAGVTQTPRYLIKTRGQQVTLSCSPISGHRSVSWYQQTPGQGLQFLFEYFSETQRNKGNFPGRFSGRQFSNSRSEMNVSTLELGDSALYLCASSAWTGVGTEAFFGQGTRLTVV.

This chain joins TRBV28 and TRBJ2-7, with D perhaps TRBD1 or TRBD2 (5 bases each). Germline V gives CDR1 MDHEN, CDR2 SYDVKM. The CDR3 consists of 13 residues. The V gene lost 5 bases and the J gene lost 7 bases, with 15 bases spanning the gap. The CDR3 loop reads CASSAGWQGEQYF. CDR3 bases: TGTGCCAGCAGTGCGGGTTGGCAGGGAGAGCAGTACTTC.

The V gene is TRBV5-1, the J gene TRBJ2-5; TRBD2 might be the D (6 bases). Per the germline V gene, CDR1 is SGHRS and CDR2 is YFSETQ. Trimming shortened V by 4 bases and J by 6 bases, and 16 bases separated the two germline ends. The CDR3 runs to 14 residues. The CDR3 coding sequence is TGCGCCAGCAGCCCGAAAGTGGGGGGTCAGACCCAGTACTTC. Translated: CASSPKVGGQTQYF.

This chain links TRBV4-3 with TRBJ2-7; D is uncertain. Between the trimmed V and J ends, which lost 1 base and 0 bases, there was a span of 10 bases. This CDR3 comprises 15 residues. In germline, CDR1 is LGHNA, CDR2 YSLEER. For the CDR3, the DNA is TGCGCCAGCAGCCAAGTACCCTCAAGCTCCTACGAGCAGTACTTC. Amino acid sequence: CASSQVPSSSYEQYF.

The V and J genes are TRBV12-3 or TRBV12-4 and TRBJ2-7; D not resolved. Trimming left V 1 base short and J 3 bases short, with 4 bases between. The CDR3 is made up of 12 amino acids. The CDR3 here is CASSLVRYEQYF. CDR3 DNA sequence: TGTGCCAGCAGTTTAGTACGCTACGAGCAGTACTTC.

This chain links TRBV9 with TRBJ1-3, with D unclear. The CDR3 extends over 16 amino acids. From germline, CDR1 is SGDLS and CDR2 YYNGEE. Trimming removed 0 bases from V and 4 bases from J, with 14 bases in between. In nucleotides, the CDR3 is TGTGCCAGCAGCGTAGCTGGACCGCCGGAAGGAAACACCATATATTTT. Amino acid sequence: CASSVAGPPEGNTIYF.

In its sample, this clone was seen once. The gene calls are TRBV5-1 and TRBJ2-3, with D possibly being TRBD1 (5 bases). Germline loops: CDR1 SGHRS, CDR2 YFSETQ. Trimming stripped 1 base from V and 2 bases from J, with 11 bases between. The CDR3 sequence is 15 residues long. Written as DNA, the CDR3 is TGCGCCAGCAGCTTGATAGGGGTCCCCACAGATACGCAGTATTTT. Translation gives CASSLIGVPTDTQYF.

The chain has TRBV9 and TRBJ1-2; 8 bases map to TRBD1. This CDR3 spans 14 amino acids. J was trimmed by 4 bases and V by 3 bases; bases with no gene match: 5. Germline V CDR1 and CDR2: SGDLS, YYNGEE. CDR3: CASSGTGLAYGYTF. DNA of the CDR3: TGTGCCAGCAGCGGGACAGGGCTTGCCTATGGCTACACCTTC.

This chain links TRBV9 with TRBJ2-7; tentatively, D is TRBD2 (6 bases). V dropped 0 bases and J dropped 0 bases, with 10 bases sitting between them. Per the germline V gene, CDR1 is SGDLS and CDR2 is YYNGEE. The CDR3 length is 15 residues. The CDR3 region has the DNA TGTGCCAGCAGCGTAGGGGGGGAGAGCTCCTACGAGCAGTACTTC. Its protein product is CASSVGGESSYEQYF.

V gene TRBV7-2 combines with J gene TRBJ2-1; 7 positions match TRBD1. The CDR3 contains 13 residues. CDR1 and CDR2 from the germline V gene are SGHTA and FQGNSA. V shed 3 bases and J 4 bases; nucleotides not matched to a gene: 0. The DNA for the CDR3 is TGTGCCAGCAGCTTCAGGGGGTACAATGAGCAGTTCTTC. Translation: CASSFRGYNEQFF.